Sequencing of this TCR beta chain was carried out in a study of spatial heterogeneity in lung cancer. Study-wide context: Each time, sequencing found more beta-chain sequences than alpha-chain sequences.

Germline assignment: CDR1 KGHDR and CDR2 SFDVKD. The junction had 14 bases not matched to a gene; V was cut back by 3 bases and J by 5 bases. CDR3 size: 19 residues. Time point reported: sample taken at primary tumor resection. Unsorted whole RNA from tumor, nontumor lung or frozen PBMC underwent sequencing. Patients with untreated early-stage non-small cell lung cancer, numbering 72, were the donors. TCRdb used MiXCR to reprocess the 5' RACE reads, holding one entry per CDR3 protein. The table includes 20,000 to 25,000 distinct CDR3 sequences, about 4.6% detected once. This clonotype was seen many times. Its antigen is as yet unknown. Findings and limits, study-wide: Resection blood, more than follow-up blood, showed ubiquitous expanded tumor TCRs.

The receptor's source is a male donor with early-stage non-small cell lung cancer. The chain combines TRBV24-1 with TRBJ2-7; 14 bases match TRBD2. This sample comprised PBMCs, obtained at surgery. CDR3 in DNA: TGTGCCACCAGTGATAAGGGACTAGCGGGAGAGGGCCGGTACGACGAGCAGTACTTC. Protein product: CATSDKGLAGEGRYDEQYF.